Listed below are T cell receptor beta chains from one sample, sequenced in a study of cytomegalovirus exposure and HLA in healthy donors. Method: immunoSEQ multiplex PCR; TCRdb's copy keeps in-frame clones and lacks some. The repertoire holds approximately 100,000 clones, with approximately 79% as singletons. What was sequenced was PBMCs. The receptors stem from a man between 60 and 70 years old in good health and CMV-seropositive. Each CDR3 is given with its conserved first and last residue. The order of the fields is D gene, V gene, J gene, clone size, CDR3 protein, CDR3 DNA. D genes are given only for firm matches. Clone size, where shown, is once, few, many, or a class for clones that have expanded.

D: TRBD1
V: TRBV4-1
J: TRBJ2-3
size: once
CDR3: CASSHGQGVIDTQYF
DNA: TGCGCCAGCAGCCATGGACAGGGGGTCATAGATACGCAGTATTTT

D: .
V: TRBV7-9
J: TRBJ2-5
size: many
CDR3: CASERPSSETQYF
DNA: TGTGCCAGCGAAAGACCTAGCAGCGAGACCCAGTACTTC

D: TRBD1
V: TRBV7-8
J: TRBJ2-7
size: .
CDR3: CASSLEGTGSYEQYF
DNA: TGTGCCAGCAGCTTAGAAGGGACAGGCTCCTACGAGCAGTACTTC

D: .
V: TRBV6-6
J: TRBJ1-6
size: few
CDR3: CASRRFDSPLHF
DNA: TGTGCCAGCCGGAGATTTGATTCACCCCTCCACTTT

D: TRBD2
V: TRBV6-4
J: TRBJ2-1
size: .
CDR3: CASSRSRGDNEQFF
DNA: TGTGCCAGCAGCCGCTCACGGGGGGACAATGAGCAGTTCTTC

D: TRBD1
V: TRBV5-6
J: TRBJ1-2
size: once
CDR3: CASSLDHRDSRGYTF
DNA: TGTGCCAGCAGCTTGGATCACCGGGACAGTAGAGGCTACACCTTC

D: .
V: TRBV2
J: TRBJ1-1
size: .
CDR3: CASSSSGWGTEAFF
DNA: .

D: TRBD1
V: TRBV4-2
J: TRBJ1-4
size: .
CDR3: CASSLLGTGVLTNEKLFF
DNA: TGTGCCAGCAGCCTACTGGGGACAGGGGTGTTGACTAATGAAAAACTGTTTTTT

D: .
V: TRBV6-5
J: TRBJ1-1
size: .
CDR3: CASSRTENTEAFF
DNA: TGTGCCAGCAGTAGGACAGAAAACACTGAAGCTTTCTTT

D: .
V: TRBV4-1
J: TRBJ2-3
size: .
CDR3: CASSPLGTAYGDTQYF
DNA: TGCGCCAGCAGCCCTCTCGGGACTGCGTACGGAGATACGCAGTATTTT

D: .
V: TRBV10-1
J: TRBJ1-1
size: .
CDR3: CASNSRVGENTEAFF
DNA: TGCGCCAGCAACTCTCGGGTGGGTGAGAACACTGAAGCTTTCTTT

D: TRBD1
V: TRBV7-6
J: TRBJ1-2
size: .
CDR3: CASSFRDRGLGADGYTF
DNA: TGTGCCAGCAGCTTCCGGGACAGGGGGCTTGGAGCCGATGGCTACACCTTC

D: .
V: TRBV4-1
J: TRBJ2-7
size: .
CDR3: CASSQERGARNEQYF
DNA: TGCGCCAGCAGCCAAGAACGGGGGGCGCGGAACGAGCAGTACTTC

D: TRBD1
V: TRBV6-5
J: TRBJ1-6
size: .
CDR3: CASSYSTTGNSPLHF
DNA: TGTGCCAGCAGTTACTCAACGACAGGGAATTCACCCCTCCACTTT

D: .
V: TRBV7-9
J: TRBJ2-5
size: .
CDR3: CASTIGQSSQETQYF
DNA: TGTGCCAGCACCATTGGACAGTCCTCTCAAGAGACCCAGTACTTC

D: TRBD1
V: TRBV5-1
J: TRBJ2-1
size: .
CDR3: CASSRPRQGYNEQFF
DNA: TGCGCCAGCAGCCGGCCGAGACAGGGTTACAATGAGCAGTTCTTC

D: TRBD1
V: TRBV18
J: TRBJ1-5
size: .
CDR3: CASSPVGTGGSQPQHF
DNA: TGTGCCAGCTCACCGGTGGGCACAGGGGGCAGTCAGCCCCAGCATTTT

D: .
V: TRBV6-5
J: TRBJ1-3
size: few
CDR3: CASIPPGFPHTIYF
DNA: TGTGCCAGCATTCCACCGGGGTTTCCCCACACCATATATTTT

D: TRBD1
V: TRBV28
J: TRBJ2-7
size: .
CDR3: CASGTGDPHEQYF
DNA: TGTGCCAGCGGGACAGGGGACCCCCACGAGCAGTACTTC

D: .
V: TRBV11-2
J: TRBJ2-7
size: .
CDR3: CASSFEALEQYF
DNA: TGTGCCAGCAGCTTTGAGGCCCTAGAGCAGTACTTC

D: TRBD1
V: TRBV19
J: TRBJ2-5
size: .
CDR3: CASSIARGSQETQYF
DNA: TGTGCCAGTAGTATCGCCAGGGGGTCCCAAGAGACCCAGTACTTC

D: TRBD2
V: TRBV9
J: TRBJ2-3
size: .
CDR3: CASQRAGAGGADTQYF
DNA: TGTGCCAGTCAGCGAGCGGGGGCCGGAGGTGCAGATACGCAGTATTTT

D: .
V: TRBV9
J: TRBJ1-3
size: .
CDR3: CASGVVDRPTIGNTIYF
DNA: TGTGCCAGCGGCGTAGTGGACAGACCTACCATTGGAAACACCATATATTTT

D: TRBD1
V: TRBV6-5
J: TRBJ2-7
size: .
CDR3: CASSYGTGTYEQYF
DNA: TGTGCCAGCAGTTACGGGACAGGGACCTACGAGCAGTACTTC

D: TRBD1
V: TRBV27
J: TRBJ1-1
size: .
CDR3: CATLGTGGTEAFF
DNA: TGTGCTACCTTGGGGACAGGGGGTACTGAAGCTTTCTTT

D: .
V: TRBV7-8
J: TRBJ1-1
size: .
CDR3: CASSPGGGRNTEAFF
DNA: TGTGCCAGCAGCCCCGGGGGGGGACGGAACACTGAAGCTTTCTTT

D: TRBD1
V: TRBV2
J: TRBJ1-5
size: .
CDR3: CASRLGDSVYQPQHF
DNA: TGTGCCAGCCGTCTTGGGGACAGCGTTTATCAGCCCCAGCATTTT

D: .
V: TRBV7-2
J: TRBJ2-3
size: few
CDR3: CASVPGWFTDTQYF
DNA: TGTGCCAGTGTCCCGGGTTGGTTCACAGATACGCAGTATTTT

D: .
V: TRBV9
J: TRBJ1-3
size: .
CDR3: CASSRDGGYSGNTIYF
DNA: TGTGCCAGCAGCAGAGATGGGGGGTACTCTGGAAACACCATATATTTT

D: .
V: TRBV7-2
J: TRBJ2-3
size: .
CDR3: CASSLGDTVADTQYF
DNA: TGTGCCAGCAGCTTAGGAGACACGGTGGCAGATACGCAGTATTTT

D: .
V: TRBV7-8
J: TRBJ2-7
size: .
CDR3: CASSPHENSLSYEQYF
DNA: TGTGCCAGCAGCCCCCATGAGAATTCTCTCTCCTACGAGCAGTACTTC

D: .
V: TRBV5-1
J: TRBJ2-2
size: .
CDR3: CASSLEASNTGELFF
DNA: TGCGCCAGCAGCTTGGAAGCGTCGAACACCGGGGAGCTGTTTTTT

D: TRBD1
V: TRBV7-9
J: TRBJ1-4
size: few
CDR3: CASSARDRVEKLFF
DNA: TGTGCCAGCAGCGCCCGGGACAGGGTCGAAAAACTGTTTTTT

D: .
V: TRBV11-3
J: TRBJ2-1
size: .
CDR3: CASSLGKWGDYNEQFF
DNA: TGTGCCAGCAGCTTAGGAAAATGGGGGGACTACAATGAGCAGTTCTTC

D: .
V: TRBV19
J: TRBJ1-4
size: .
CDR3: CASSTSGATNEKLFF
DNA: TGTGCCAGTAGCACCTCGGGGGCAACTAATGAAAAACTGTTTTTT

D: TRBD1
V: TRBV18
J: TRBJ1-3
size: once
CDR3: CASSPGTGDSGNTIYF
DNA: TGTGCCAGCTCCCCCGGGACAGGGGATTCTGGAAACACCATATATTTT

D: .
V: TRBV7-2
J: TRBJ2-2
size: .
CDR3: CASSFYTTGELFF
DNA: TGTGCCAGCAGCTTTTACACGACCGGGGAGCTGTTTTTT

D: TRBD1
V: TRBV5-4
J: TRBJ2-3
size: .
CDR3: CASSLGTGGGRDTQYF
DNA: TGTGCCAGCAGCTTGGGAACAGGGGGAGGAAGAGATACGCAGTATTTT

D: TRBD1
V: TRBV4-2
J: TRBJ2-7
size: .
CDR3: CASSLPAGGLSSYEQYF
DNA: TGTGCCAGCAGCCTCCCAGCAGGGGGCCTATCGTCTTACGAGCAGTACTTC